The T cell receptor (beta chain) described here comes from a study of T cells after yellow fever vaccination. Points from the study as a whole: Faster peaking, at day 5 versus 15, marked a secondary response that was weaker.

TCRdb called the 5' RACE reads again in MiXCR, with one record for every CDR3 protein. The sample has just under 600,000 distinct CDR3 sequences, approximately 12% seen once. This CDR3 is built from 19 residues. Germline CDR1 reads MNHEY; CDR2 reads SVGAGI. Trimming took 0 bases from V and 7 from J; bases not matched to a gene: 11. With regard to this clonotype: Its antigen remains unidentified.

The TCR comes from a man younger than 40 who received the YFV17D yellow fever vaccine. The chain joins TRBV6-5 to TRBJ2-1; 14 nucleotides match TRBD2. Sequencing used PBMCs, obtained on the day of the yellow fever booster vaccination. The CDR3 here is CASSYSRVPGTSGRNEQFF. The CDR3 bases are TGTGCCAGCAGTTACTCGAGGGTACCCGGGACTAGCGGGAGAAATGAGCAGTTCTTC.